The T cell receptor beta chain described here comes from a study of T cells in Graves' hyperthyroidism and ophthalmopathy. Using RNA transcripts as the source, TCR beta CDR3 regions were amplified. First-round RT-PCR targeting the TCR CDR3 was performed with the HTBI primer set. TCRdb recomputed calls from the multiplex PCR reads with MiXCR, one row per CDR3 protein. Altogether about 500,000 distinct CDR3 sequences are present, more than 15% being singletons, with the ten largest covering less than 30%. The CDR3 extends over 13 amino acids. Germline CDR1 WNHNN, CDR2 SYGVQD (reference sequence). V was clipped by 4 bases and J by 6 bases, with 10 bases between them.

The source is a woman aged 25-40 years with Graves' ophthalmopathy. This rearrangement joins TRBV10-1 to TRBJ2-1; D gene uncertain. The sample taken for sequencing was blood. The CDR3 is CASSAPWINEQFF. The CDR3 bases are TGCGCCAGCAGTGCGCCTTGGATCAATGAGCAGTTCTTC.